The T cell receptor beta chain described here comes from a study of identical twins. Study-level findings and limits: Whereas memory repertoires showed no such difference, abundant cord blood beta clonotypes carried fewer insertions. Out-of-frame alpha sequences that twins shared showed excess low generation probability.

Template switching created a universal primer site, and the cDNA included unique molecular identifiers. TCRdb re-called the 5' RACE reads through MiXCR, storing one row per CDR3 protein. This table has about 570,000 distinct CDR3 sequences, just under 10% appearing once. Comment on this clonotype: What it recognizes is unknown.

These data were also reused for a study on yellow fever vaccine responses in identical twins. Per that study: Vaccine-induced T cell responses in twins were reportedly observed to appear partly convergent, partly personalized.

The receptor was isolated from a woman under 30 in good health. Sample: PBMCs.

CDR3 sequence: CASSVDWEGRYEQYF. As DNA, the CDR3 is TGTGCCAGCAGCGTTGATTGGGAGGGCCGCTACGAGCAGTACTTC. The rearrangement uses TRBV9 and TRBJ2-7; the match to TRBD2 covers 7 bases. V lost 2 bases to trimming and J lost 3 bases; unmatched junction nucleotides: 8. Germline V gene sequence: CDR1 SGDLS, CDR2 YYNGEE. CDR3 size: 15 residues.